These 18 T cell receptor beta chains came from one sample sequenced in a study of molecular identifiers for immune sequencing clone quantification. TCRdb redid the calling of the PCR reads with MiXCR, one entry per CDR3 protein. The sample has 70,000 to 95,000 distinct CDR3 sequences; 15% to 20% are singletons. Sequenced sample: naive CD8+ T cells from blood, with Jurkat cell RNA spiked in. Subset specified: FACS-sorted CD8+CD4-CCR7+CD45RA+ naive T cells. The receptors originated from a human donor in good health. Some libraries in this study had Jurkat cell RNA spiked in.

This clonotype occurred many times. This chain links TRBV27 with TRBJ2-2, with D unclear. V lost 4 bases, J lost 0 bases, and 9 bases lay in between. The length of the CDR3 is 15 residues. The V gene's germline CDR1 is MNHEY and CDR2 SMNVEV (reference sequence). In nucleotides, the CDR3 is TGTGCCAGCAGTTACTTCAGCCCGAACACCGGGGAGCTGTTTTTT. This encodes CASSYFSPNTGELFF.

A remark on this clonotype: A single base separates this from a much larger clone, so it may be a read error. The chain recombines TRBV4-3 with TRBJ2-1, with D possibly matching TRBD2 (6 bases). Germline CDR1 reads LGHNA; CDR2 reads YSLEER. V was trimmed by 1 base and J by 2 bases, leaving 12 bases between them. The CDR3 has 16 amino acids. The CDR3 coding sequence is TGCGCCAGCAGCCAAGGGGACGGGGAGGCCTACAATGAGCAGTTCTTC. Translated: CASSQGDGEAYNEQFF.

For this clonotype: Being one base from a much bigger clone, this may be a read error. The rearrangement joins TRBV27 to TRBJ1-1, with 11 bases lining up with TRBD1. The CDR3 is 15 amino acids. Germline values: CDR1 MNHEY, CDR2 SMNVEV (reference sequence). DNA of the CDR3: TGTGTCAGCAGTATGGGGACAGGGGGGAGCGCTGAAGCTTTCTTT. It is translated as CVSSMGTGGSAEAFF.

Many counts were recorded for this clonotype. CDR3 amino acids: CASSHGGSGSNEQFF. The DNA of the CDR3 is TGTGCCAGCAGCCATGGAGGTAGCGGGAGCAATGAGCAGTTCTTC. The chain uses TRBV5-8 and TRBJ2-1, with 9 bases aligning to TRBD2. V lost 4 bases to trimming and J lost 6 bases; unmatched junction nucleotides: 8. This CDR3 spans 15 amino acids. The germline CDR1 and CDR2 sequences are SGHTS and YDEGEE.

Turning to this clonotype: This may come from a read error, since a much larger clone is one base off. The chain joins TRBV5-1 to TRBJ2-5, with D possibly TRBD2 on 7 matching bases. This CDR3 contains 18 residues. CDR1 SGHRS and CDR2 YFSETQ come from the germline V gene. CDR3 nucleotides: TGCGCCAGCAGCTTGGCCTTTTCTGGCGGGGGCTATCAAGAGACCCGGTACTTC. Residues: CASSLAFSGGGYQETRYF. The full variable domain, completed using reference TRBV5-1 and TRBJ2-5, is KAGVTQTPRYLIKTRGQQVTLSCSPISGHRSVSWYQQTPGQGLQFLFEYFSETQRNKGNFPGRFSGRQFSNSRSEMNVSTLELGDSALYLCASSLAFSGGGYQETRYFGPGTRLLVL.

This clonotype was found many times. The chain links TRBV19 to TRBJ2-1, with no clear D. The germline V gene encodes CDR1 LNHDA and CDR2 SQIVND (reference sequence). The CDR3 spans 13 residues. V was clipped by 3 bases and J by 8 bases, with 11 bases between them. In nucleotides, the CDR3 is TGTGCCAGTAGTATCGCTTTGGCCGATGAGCAGTTCTTC. It is translated as CASSIALADEQFF.

This clonotype was recorded at least ten times. Here the CDR3 DNA reads TGTGCCAGCAGTAGGAGCGGATATTCTTACGAGCAGTACTTC. Amino acid sequence: CASSRSGYSYEQYF. The V and J genes are TRBV5-6 and TRBJ2-7; D perhaps matches TRBD2 (5 bases). The V gene's germline CDR1 is SGHDT and CDR2 YYEEEE. The CDR3 contains 14 residues. V lost 5 bases to trimming and J lost 4 bases, with 16 bases between them.

The CDR3 DNA follows: TGTGCCAGCAGCTCTACAGGCTACACCGGGGAGCTGTTTTTT. Protein product: CASSSTGYTGELFF. V is TRBV7-9 and J is TRBJ2-2; D is perhaps TRBD1 (5 bases). V was pared by 4 bases and J by 3 bases, with 9 bases between. Germline-derived CDR1 and CDR2 are SEHNR and FQNEAQ (reference sequence). This CDR3 is 14 amino acids long.

This rearrangement joins TRBV6-2 or TRBV6-3 to TRBJ2-1; perhaps TRBD1 as D (6 bases). Deletions cut 4 bases from V and 6 bases from J, with 7 bases between. This CDR3 has 12 amino acids. CDR1 and CDR2 from the germline V gene are MNHEY and SVGEGT. The CDR3 DNA reads TGTGCCAGCAGTTGGACAGTCAATGAGCAGTTCTTC. It translates to CASSWTVNEQFF.

Regarding this clonotype: A junction boundary mismatches the germline segment, possibly from a read error. This chain links TRBV2 with TRBJ1-3, with D unresolved. Germline V CDR1 and CDR2: SNHLY, FYNNEI. The CDR3 consists of 16 residues. For the CDR3, the DNA is TGTGTCAGCAGCAACCCTGGTGAGGCTCCGGGAAACACCATATACTTT. Residues: CVSSNPGEAPGNTIYF. Full variable domain (remainder filled in from reference TRBV2 and TRBJ1-3): EPEVTQTPSHQVTQMGQEVILRCVPISNHLYFYWYRQILGQKVEFLVSFYNNEISEKSEIFDDQFSVERPDGSNFTLKIRSTKLEDSAMYFCVSSNPGEAPGNTIYFGEGSWLTVV.

With regard to this clonotype: Possible read error: a much larger clone is one base away. The V and J genes are TRBV24-1 and TRBJ2-1; the match to TRBD2 covers 8 bases. V was clipped by 5 bases and J by 0 bases; unmatched bases: 8. The length of the CDR3 is 17 residues. Looked up from germline, CDR1 is KGHDR and CDR2 is SFDVKD. CDR3 sequence reads: CATSGSSGSHSYNEQFF. The CDR3 DNA reads as TGTGCCACCAGTGGGTCTAGCGGGTCCCACTCCTACAATGAGCAGTTCTTC.

Details on this clonotype: A much larger clone differs from this one at a single base, so this may be a read error. The V and J genes are TRBV4-1 and TRBJ2-3; D uncertain. In germline, CDR1 is MGHRA, CDR2 YSYEKL. The CDR3 is 12 amino acids. The V and J ends lost 1 base and 8 bases respectively, with 7 bases between them. CDR3 sequence: CASSQGAATQYF. The CDR3 DNA sequence: TGCGCCAGCAGCCAAGGGGCAGCTACGCAGTATTTT.

This clonotype was picked up many times. CDR3 in amino acids: CATRKTTNTGELFF. DNA for the CDR3: TGTGCCACCAGGAAGACAACGAACACCGGGGAGCTGTTTTTT. The chain recombines TRBV24-1 with TRBJ2-2; D call uncertain. Germline CDR1 and CDR2: KGHDR and SFDVKD. Deletions cut 7 bases from V and 0 bases from J, with 8 bases between. The CDR3 has 14 residues.

This clonotype was counted many times. The V call is TRBV5-6, the J call TRBJ2-3; no firm D call. V gave up 0 bases and J gave up 0 bases, with 11 bases separating them. CDR3 length: 16 residues. CDR1 and CDR2 (germline): SGHDT, YYEEEE. The CDR3, as DNA: TGTGCCAGCAGCTTGGGCGCAGGACCTAGCACAGATACGCAGTATTTT. It yields the protein CASSLGAGPSTDTQYF.

This clonotype showed up many times. The chain uses TRBV5-6 and TRBJ2-1, with D uncertain. This CDR3 has 14 residues. Germline CDR1 reads SGHDT; CDR2 reads YYEEEE. Trimming cost V 2 bases and J 7 bases, with 13 bases left between them. Here the CDR3 reads CASSFLLNPNEQFF. The CDR3 DNA is TGTGCCAGCAGCTTTTTGCTCAACCCTAATGAGCAGTTCTTC.

In its sample, this clonotype was seen once. V is TRBV5-6 and J is TRBJ2-7; no clear D. This CDR3 contains 14 residues. V shed 4 bases and J shed 6 bases, with 17 bases lying between them. The germline CDR1 and CDR2 sequences are SGHDT and YYEEEE. The CDR3 bases are TGTGCCAGCAGCCGTAGAGCGACACGGGTCGAGCAGTACTTC. Protein product: CASSRRATRVEQYF.

Many counts were recorded for this clonotype. The rearrangement joins TRBV7-9 to TRBJ2-3, with 10 bases identical to TRBD2. The CDR3 contains 18 residues. J was trimmed by 3 bases and V by 2 bases; bases with no gene match: 11. CDR1 is SEHNR, CDR2 FQNEAQ, per germline (reference sequence). In nucleotides, the CDR3 is TGTGCCAGCAGCTTACCTAGCGGGAGCGGTGGAGAGACAGATACGCAGTATTTT. It is translated as CASSLPSGSGGETDTQYF. The variable domain in full, completed from reference TRBV7-9 and TRBJ2-3, reads DTGVSQNPRHKITKRGQNVTFRCDPISEHNRLYWYRQTLGQGPEFLTYFQNEAQLEKSRLLSDRFSAERPKGSFSTLEIQRTEQGDSAMYLCASSLPSGSGGETDTQYFGPGTRLTVL.

This clonotype came up many times. The rearrangement joins TRBV11-2 to TRBJ2-3; D may be TRBD2 (5 bases). With 1 base removed from V and 4 bases from J, the gap between germline ends came to 12 bases. Germline V CDR1 and CDR2: SGHAT, FQNNGV. The CDR3 totals 15 residues. The CDR3 loop reads CASSLAGVAADTQYF. For the CDR3, the DNA is TGTGCCAGCAGCTTAGCCGGGGTAGCAGCAGATACGCAGTATTTT.